Listed below are T cell receptor beta chains from one sample, sequenced in a study of blood T cells in healthy people across ages. TCRdb called the 5' RACE reads again in MiXCR, with one record for every CDR3 protein. Counted here are about 800,000 distinct CDR3 sequences, about 62% occurring once; the ten biggest clones make up over 20%. What was sequenced was blood. The receptors come from a man aged 25-45 years in good health. Both conserved end residues are part of each CDR3. The D gene is left open where the match is weak. The size field is filled for only some rows; it gives once, few, many or a size class.

clone size	V gene	D gene	J gene	CDR3 DNA	CDR3 protein
once	TRBV9	.	TRBJ1-2	TGTGCCAGCAAATCGGGGGGCTCCAGGAGAGACTACACCTTC	CASKSGGSRRDYTF
.	TRBV7-8	.	TRBJ1-4	TGTGCCAGCAGCTTAGGCGGCCTCCTTAATGAAAAACTGTTTTTT	CASSLGGLLNEKLFF
.	TRBV28	TRBD2	TRBJ2-7	TGTGCCAGCAGAATCCGGGGGGACTACGAGCAGTACTTC	CASRIRGDYEQYF
.	TRBV20-1	.	TRBJ2-1	TGCAGTGCTAGTAGCCCCTGGGAGAACTCCTACAATGAGCAGTTCTTC	CSASSPWENSYNEQFF
few	TRBV20-1	.	TRBJ2-7	TGCAGTGCTAGAGAGCAAGAAGCCGGGTACGAGCAGTACTTC	CSAREQEAGYEQYF
.	TRBV13	TRBD1	TRBJ2-7	TGTGCCAGCAGCCTCGGAGGACAGGGGGCCTTCTACGAGCAGTACTTC	CASSLGGQGAFYEQYF
.	TRBV10-3	TRBD1	TRBJ2-1	TGTGCCATCGCGATGGGACAGGGGGCGTATGAGCAGTTCTTC	CAIAMGQGAYEQFF
.	TRBV20-1	.	TRBJ1-5	TGCAGTGCTAGAGAAACCGAACGATATTGGCCCCAGCATTTT	CSARETERYWPQHF
.	TRBV7-2	.	TRBJ1-2	TGTGCCAGCAGCAGTGGGGTTAACTATGGCTACACCTTC	CASSSGVNYGYTF
.	TRBV5-1	TRBD1	TRBJ1-1	TGCGCCAGCAGCTTGGATAAGGCAGGGGGGTACACTGAAGCTTTCTTT	CASSLDKAGGYTEAFF
.	TRBV7-9	.	TRBJ1-2	TGTGCCAGCAGCTTAGCGATACAGGGTCATGGCTACACCTTC	CASSLAIQGHGYTF
.	TRBV7-2	.	TRBJ2-5	TGTGCCAGCAGCCGCCGGTTGGTGCGTGGGGAGACCCAGTACTTC	CASSRRLVRGETQYF
.	TRBV20-1	TRBD2	TRBJ2-1	TGCAGTGCTCCCCAAGCTAGCGGGAGTTCTGATGAGCAGTTCTTC	CSAPQASGSSDEQFF
.	TRBV6-1	.	TRBJ1-2	TGTGCCAGCAGACATGGCCAGGACTTCAAGGGCTACACCTTC	CASRHGQDFKGYTF
.	TRBV29-1	.	TRBJ1-4	TGCAGCGTTGCTCGCGGAAATGAAAAACTGTTTTTT	CSVARGNEKLFF
few	TRBV20-1	.	TRBJ1-1	TGCAGTGCTAGACCCCCGCCACGTGGGGGAGCTTTCTTT	CSARPPPRGGAFF
once	TRBV28	.	TRBJ2-7	TGTGCCGCTCACCCGGACTTACTACCCTACGAGCAGTACTTC	CAAHPDLLPYEQYF
few	TRBV15	TRBD2	TRBJ2-1	TGTGCCACCAGCGGGACTAGCGGGAGGAATGAGCAGTTCTTC	CATSGTSGRNEQFF
.	TRBV4-2	.	TRBJ1-1	TGTGCCAGCAGCCGGCCGATTTCCCAGGGTGGCACTGAAGCTTTCTTT	CASSRPISQGGTEAFF
few	TRBV7-2	.	TRBJ2-2	TGTGCCAGCAGCTTTGTGGTTGCAAACACCGGGGAGCTGTTTTTT	CASSFVVANTGELFF
.	TRBV20-1	TRBD1	TRBJ1-4	TGCAGTGCTAGGGGACAGGGAACTAATGAAAAACTGTTTTTT	CSARGQGTNEKLFF
.	TRBV20-1	.	TRBJ2-4	TGCAGTGCGAGGAGCTTAGCCAAAAACATTCAGTACTTC	CSARSLAKNIQYF
few	TRBV7-2	TRBD2	TRBJ2-7	TGTGCCAGCAGGAGGGAGGGCGGGTCCTACGAGCAGTACTTC	CASRREGGSYEQYF
.	TRBV6-1	.	TRBJ2-1	TGTGCCAGCAGGGCTAGGGGCACGTACAATGAGCAGTTCTTC	CASRARGTYNEQFF
.	TRBV12-3/TRBV12-4	TRBD1	TRBJ2-2	TGTGCCAGCAGTTCCCGACCGGGACAGGGGGCTTCCGGGGAGCTGTTTTTT	CASSSRPGQGASGELFF
.	TRBV18	.	TRBJ1-1	TGTGCCAGCTCCGTTGACAGATGGAACACTGAAGCTTTCTTT	CASSVDRWNTEAFF
.	TRBV21-1	.	TRBJ2-7	TGTGCCAGCAGCAAAGTCATCGGGGGGTCCTACGAGCAGTACTTC	CASSKVIGGSYEQYF
few	TRBV20-1	TRBD1	TRBJ1-2	TGCAGTGCTCCCCCCGGGACAGGGGGCAACTATGGCTACACCTTC	CSAPPGTGGNYGYTF
.	TRBV30	TRBD2	TRBJ2-1	TGTGCCTCCGAAAGCGGGGGGGCCGGCGATGAGCAGTTCTTC	CASESGGAGDEQFF
few	TRBV15	.	TRBJ2-1	TGTGCCACCAGCAGAGACAAGACCTACAATGAGCAGTTCTTC	CATSRDKTYNEQFF
.	TRBV5-1	.	TRBJ2-1	TGCGCCAGCAGCTCCATCTACGTGGGCGCGAATGAGCAGTTCTTC	CASSSIYVGANEQFF
.	TRBV3-1	TRBD2	TRBJ2-1	TGTGCCAGCAATCAGCGGGGACGAAATGAGCAGTTCTTC	CASNQRGRNEQFF
.	TRBV7-6	.	TRBJ2-3	TGTGCCAGCAGCCCAAGCCTTGCGGATACGCAGTATTTT	CASSPSLADTQYF
few	TRBV29-1	.	TRBJ2-1	TGCAGCGTTGACGGGACGGGAGCCTACAATGAGCAGTTCTTC	CSVDGTGAYNEQFF
many	TRBV6-6	.	TRBJ1-5	TGTGCCAGCAGTTACGGTAGCAATCAGCCCCAGCATTTT	CASSYGSNQPQHF
.	TRBV11-2	.	TRBJ2-1	TGTGCCAGCAGCTTAGGCGGGGGCCGCTACAATGAGCAGTTCTTC	CASSLGGGRYNEQFF
.	TRBV5-1	TRBD2	TRBJ2-1	TGCGCCAGCAGCTGGTCGCCGAGCGGGAGCTCCTACAATGAGCAGTTCTTC	CASSWSPSGSSYNEQFF
.	TRBV10-3	TRBD2	TRBJ2-5	TGTGCCATCAGTGGGACCACTAGCGGGGGGAAAGAGACCCAGTACTTC	CAISGTTSGGKETQYF
.	TRBV7-2	.	TRBJ2-7	TGTGCCAGCAGCACACACTCACAGGGCTACGAGCAGTACTTC	CASSTHSQGYEQYF
.	TRBV12-3/TRBV12-4	.	TRBJ1-4	TGTGCCAGCAGTTTTCAAGGCGGAATAAATGAAAAACTGTTTTTT	CASSFQGGINEKLFF
.	TRBV20-1	TRBD2	TRBJ2-4	TGCAGTGCTAGAGTTGGCGGGAGTGTATATGAGCAGTACTTC	CSARVGGSVYEQYF
few	TRBV20-1	.	TRBJ1-2	TGCAGTGCTGAGAGTACTGACTATGGCTACACCTTC	CSAESTDYGYTF
.	TRBV19	.	TRBJ1-4	TGTGCCAGTAGTCCACGTCCATCAGCTAATGAAAAACTGTTTTTT	CASSPRPSANEKLFF
.	TRBV7-9	.	TRBJ1-2	TGTGCCAGCAGCTTCGACAAGACAAATGGCTACACCTTC	CASSFDKTNGYTF
once	TRBV7-2	TRBD2	TRBJ2-7	TGTGCCAGCAGCTTAGTAGCGGGCCCTACCTACAATGAGCAGTACTTC	CASSLVAGPTYNEQYF
.	TRBV5-1	.	TRBJ2-1	TGCGCCAGCAGCCCGGAGGGGCGGAACTCCTACAATGAGCAGTTCTTC	CASSPEGRNSYNEQFF
once	TRBV21-1	.	TRBJ2-7	TGTGCCAGCAGCAACGCAGGGGCCTACGAGCAGTACTTC	CASSNAGAYEQYF
.	TRBV6-2/TRBV6-3	.	TRBJ2-7	TGTGCCAGCATCCCCCGCGACAAAGGAGGAAACGAGCAGTACTTC	CASIPRDKGGNEQYF
.	TRBV11-1	TRBD1	TRBJ2-6	TGTGCCAGCAGCCTAGGGGACAGGTACTCTGGGGCCAACGTCCTGACTTTC	CASSLGDRYSGANVLTF
.	TRBV5-1	.	TRBJ2-3	TGCGCCAGCAGCAACCAGGGGTTCACAGATACGCAGTATTTT	CASSNQGFTDTQYF
.	TRBV12-3/TRBV12-4	.	TRBJ1-2	TGTGCCAGCAGTTTCTCGGGAGTCGCTAACTATGGCTACACCTTC	CASSFSGVANYGYTF
.	TRBV7-9	TRBD2	TRBJ2-5	TGTGCCAGCAGCTTGTCGTGGCGGGGGGCCCAGACCCAGTACTTC	CASSLSWRGAQTQYF
.	TRBV28	.	TRBJ2-1	TGTGCCAGCAGGGAGCCCGGGACCCAATACAATGAGCAGTTCTTC	CASREPGTQYNEQFF
.	TRBV3-1	.	TRBJ2-5	TGTGCCAGCAGCCAAGGGACGTGGGGTACAGAGACCCAGTACTTC	CASSQGTWGTETQYF
.	TRBV15	TRBD1	TRBJ1-5	TGTGCCACCAGTAGAAAGAAAGGGACAGGGCTAAAGCCCCAGCATTTT	CATSRKKGTGLKPQHF